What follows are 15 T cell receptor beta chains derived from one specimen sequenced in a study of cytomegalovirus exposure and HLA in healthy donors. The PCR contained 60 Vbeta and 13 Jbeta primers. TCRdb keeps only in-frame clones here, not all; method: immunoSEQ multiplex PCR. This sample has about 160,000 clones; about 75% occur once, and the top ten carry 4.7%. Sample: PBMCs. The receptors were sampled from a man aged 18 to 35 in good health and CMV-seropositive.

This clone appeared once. This CDR3 is CASSQGTGDTEAFF. The CDR3, as DNA: TGTGCCAGCAGCCAAGGGACAGGGGACACTGAAGCTTTCTTT. The chain has TRBV7-6 and TRBJ1-1; 10 bases are shared with TRBD1. Germline lookup yields CDR1 SGHVS and CDR2 FNYEAQ. With V trimmed by 5 bases and J by 3 bases, 3 bases remained unmatched. The CDR3 is made up of 14 amino acids. The variable domain in full, with the rest retrieved from reference TRBV7-6 and TRBJ1-1, is GAGVSQSPRYKVTKRGQDVALRCDPISGHVSLYWYRQALGQGPEFLTYFNYEAQQDKSGLPNDRFSAERPEGSISTLTIQRTEQRDSAMYRCASSQGTGDTEAFFGQGTRLTVV.

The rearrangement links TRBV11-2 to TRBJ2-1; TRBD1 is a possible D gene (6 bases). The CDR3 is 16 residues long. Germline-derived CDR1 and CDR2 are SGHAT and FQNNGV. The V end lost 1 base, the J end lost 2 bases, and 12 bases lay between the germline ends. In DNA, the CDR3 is TGTGCCAGCAGCTTAGGGCCAGGGGCCACCTACAATGAGCAGTTCTTC. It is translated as CASSLGPGATYNEQFF.

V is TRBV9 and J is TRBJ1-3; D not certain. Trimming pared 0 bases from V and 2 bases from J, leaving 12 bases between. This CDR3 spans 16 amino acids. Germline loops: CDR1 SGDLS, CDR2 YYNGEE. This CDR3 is CASSVGGPAAGNTIYF. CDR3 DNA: TGTGCCAGCAGCGTAGGTGGCCCGGCGGCTGGAAACACCATATATTTT.

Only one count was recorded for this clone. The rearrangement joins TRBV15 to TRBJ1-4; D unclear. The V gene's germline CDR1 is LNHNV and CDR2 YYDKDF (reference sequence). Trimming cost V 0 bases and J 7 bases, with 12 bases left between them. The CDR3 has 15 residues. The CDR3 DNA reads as TGTGCCACCAGCAGAGAAGGAAAGGAGTTTGAAAAACTGTTTTTT. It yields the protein CATSREGKEFEKLFF.

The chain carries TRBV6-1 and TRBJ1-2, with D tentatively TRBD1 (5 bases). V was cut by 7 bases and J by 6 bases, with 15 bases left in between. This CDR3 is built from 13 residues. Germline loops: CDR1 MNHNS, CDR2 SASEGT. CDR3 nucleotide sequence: TGTGCCAGCACTGGGGCGCTTAGGGATGGCTACACCTTC. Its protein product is CASTGALRDGYTF.

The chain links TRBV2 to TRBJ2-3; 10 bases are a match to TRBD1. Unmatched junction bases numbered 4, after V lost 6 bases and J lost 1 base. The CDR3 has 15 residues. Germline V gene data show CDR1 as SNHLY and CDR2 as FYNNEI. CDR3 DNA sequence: TGTGCCAGCAGAGACGGGACAGGGGGCACAGATACGCAGTATTTT. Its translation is CASRDGTGGTDTQYF. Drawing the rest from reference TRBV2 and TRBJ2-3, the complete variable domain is EPEVTQTPSHQVTQMGQEVILRCVPISNHLYFYWYRQILGQKVEFLVSFYNNEISEKSEIFDDQFSVERPDGSNFTLKIRSTKLEDSAMYFCASRDGTGGTDTQYFGPGTRLTVL.

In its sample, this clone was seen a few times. The chain's CDR3 is CASSLDSSYNSPLHF. In DNA, the CDR3 is TGTGCCAGCAGCTTGGACAGCTCCTATAATTCACCCCTCCACTTT. This chain links TRBV5-4 with TRBJ1-6; no clear D gene. Trimming removed 0 bases from V and 0 bases from J, with 4 bases in between. This CDR3 has 15 amino acids. CDR1 SGHNT and CDR2 YYREEE come from the germline V gene (reference sequence).

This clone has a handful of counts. The CDR3 coding sequence is TGCAGCGGAAATAGGGGGCTAGAAGCTTTCTTT. Its protein is CSGNRGLEAFF. This rearrangement joins TRBV29-1 to TRBJ1-1; 7 nucleotides agree with TRBD1. With 7 bases clipped from V and 8 bases from J, the junction kept 7 bases outside the gene matches. The germline CDR1 and CDR2 sequences are SQVTM and ANQGSEA. The CDR3 has 11 amino acids.

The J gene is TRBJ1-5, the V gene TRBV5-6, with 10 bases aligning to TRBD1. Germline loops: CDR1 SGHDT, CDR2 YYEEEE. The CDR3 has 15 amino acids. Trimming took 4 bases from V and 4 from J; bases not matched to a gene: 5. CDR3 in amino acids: CASSRTGGGNQPQHF. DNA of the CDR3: TGTGCCAGCAGCCGGACAGGGGGGGGGAATCAGCCCCAGCATTTT.

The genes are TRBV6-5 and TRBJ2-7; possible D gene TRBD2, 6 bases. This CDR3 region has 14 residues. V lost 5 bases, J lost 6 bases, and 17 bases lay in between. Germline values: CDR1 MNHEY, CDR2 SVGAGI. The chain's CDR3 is CASSPAGTRVEQYV. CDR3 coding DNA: TGTGCCAGCAGTCCCGCCGGGACTCGGGTCGAGCAGTACGTC.

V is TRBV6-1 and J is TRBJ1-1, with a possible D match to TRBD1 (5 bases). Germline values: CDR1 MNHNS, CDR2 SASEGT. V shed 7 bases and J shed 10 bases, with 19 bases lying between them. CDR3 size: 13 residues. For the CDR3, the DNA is TGTGCCAGCATTCTGGGGCTGGGGCAAGGAGCTTTCTTT. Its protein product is CASILGLGQGAFF.

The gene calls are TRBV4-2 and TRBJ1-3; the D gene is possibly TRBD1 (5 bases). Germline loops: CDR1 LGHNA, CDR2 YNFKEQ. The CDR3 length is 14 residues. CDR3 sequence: CAAGGGVSGNTIYF. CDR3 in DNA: TGTGCGGCCGGGGGGGGTGTCTCTGGAAACACCATATATTTT.

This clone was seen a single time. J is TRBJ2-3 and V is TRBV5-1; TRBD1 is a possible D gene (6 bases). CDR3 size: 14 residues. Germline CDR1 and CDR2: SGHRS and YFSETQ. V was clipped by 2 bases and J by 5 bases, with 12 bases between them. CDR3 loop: CASSFPGARDTQYF. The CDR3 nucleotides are TGCGCCAGCAGCTTCCCAGGGGCAAGAGATACGCAGTATTTT.

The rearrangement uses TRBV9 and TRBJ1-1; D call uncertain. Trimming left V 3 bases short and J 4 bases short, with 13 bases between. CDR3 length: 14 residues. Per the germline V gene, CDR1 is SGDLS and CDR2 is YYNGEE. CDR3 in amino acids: CASSAGPEGTEAFF. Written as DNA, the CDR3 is TGTGCCAGCAGCGCGGGTCCTGAGGGCACTGAAGCTTTCTTT.

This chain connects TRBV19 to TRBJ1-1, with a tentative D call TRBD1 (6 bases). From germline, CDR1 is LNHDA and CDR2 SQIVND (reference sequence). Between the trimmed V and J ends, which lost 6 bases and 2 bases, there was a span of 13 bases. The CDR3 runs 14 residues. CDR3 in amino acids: CASRDQGRNTEAFF. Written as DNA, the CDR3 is TGTGCCAGTAGGGATCAGGGGCGAAACACTGAAGCTTTCTTT.